This T cell receptor beta chain was sequenced during a study of early T cells in non-severe SARS-CoV-2 infection. The germline V gene encodes CDR1 SGHVS and CDR2 FNYEAQ. V was clipped by 2 bases and J by 0 bases, with 8 bases between them. The CDR3 consists of 14 residues. Researchers tagged individual cDNA molecules with unique molecular identifiers. TCRdb re-called the 5' RACE reads with MiXCR, one entry per CDR3 protein. The sample yields about 30,000 distinct CDR3 sequences, around 5.2% seen once. This clonotype has a count of ten or more. V usage is TRBV7-6 and J usage is TRBJ2-7; D may correspond to TRBD1 or TRBD2 (5 bases each). Sample: whole blood. This TCR was sampled from an adult who was a healthcare worker with PCR-confirmed SARS-CoV-2 infection or an uninfected control (not recorded which). The CDR3 region is CASSLYGASYEQYF. The CDR3 DNA follows: TGTGCCAGCAGCTTATACGGGGCCTCCTACGAGCAGTACTTC.